The entry that follows covers one T cell receptor (beta chain) sequence. Healthy adults negative for HIV, lacking recent acute infections or vaccinations, served as donors. For unsorted samples, genomic DNA was extracted from around 88 million PBMCs. The source of the sample is a study of shared clonotypes between healthy human individuals. Trimming removed 8 bases from V and 4 bases from J, with 20 bases in between. This CDR3 contains 14 residues. Germline CDR1 is SQVTM and CDR2 is ANQGSEA. Each subset's genomic DNA was shared equally among a number of immunoSEQ plates. Source study methods: Filtering differed, since immunoSEQ gave only junction sequences and no quality scores. The protocol was immunoSEQ multiplex PCR, while the TCRdb copy is restricted to in-frame clones and leaves out a portion. V, J and clone size are taken as reported in that table, and D and trimming were inferred from the DNA itself. The table shows approximately 440,000 clones, with roughly 80% occurring only once.

The TCR originated in a woman in her forties in good health. Some clones in this sample may be carry-over from other donors' samples. The chain uses TRBV29-1 and TRBJ1-2; D gene uncertain. The sample taken for sequencing was PBMCs. The CDR3 nucleotides read TGCAGCTCTACCCACGGTAGCGGAACCTATGGCTACACCTTC. Translating gives CSSTHGSGTYGYTF.